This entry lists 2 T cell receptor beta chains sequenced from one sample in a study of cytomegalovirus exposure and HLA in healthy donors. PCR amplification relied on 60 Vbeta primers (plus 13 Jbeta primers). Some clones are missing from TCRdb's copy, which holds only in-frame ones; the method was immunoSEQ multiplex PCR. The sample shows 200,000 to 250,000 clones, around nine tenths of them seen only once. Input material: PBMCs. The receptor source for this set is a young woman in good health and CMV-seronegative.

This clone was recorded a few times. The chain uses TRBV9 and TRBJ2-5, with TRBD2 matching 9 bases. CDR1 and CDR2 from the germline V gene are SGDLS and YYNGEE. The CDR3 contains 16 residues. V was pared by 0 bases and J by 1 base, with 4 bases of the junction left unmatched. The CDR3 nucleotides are TGTGCCAGCAGCGTAGCCCTAGCGGGGCCCCAAGAGACCCAGTACTTC. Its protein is CASSVALAGPQETQYF.

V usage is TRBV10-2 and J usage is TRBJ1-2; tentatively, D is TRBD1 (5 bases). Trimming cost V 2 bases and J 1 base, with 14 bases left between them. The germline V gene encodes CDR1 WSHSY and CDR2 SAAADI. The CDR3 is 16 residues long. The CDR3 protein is CASSETRQSHNYGYTF. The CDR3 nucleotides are TGCGCCAGCAGTGAGACGAGACAGTCCCATAACTATGGCTACACCTTC.